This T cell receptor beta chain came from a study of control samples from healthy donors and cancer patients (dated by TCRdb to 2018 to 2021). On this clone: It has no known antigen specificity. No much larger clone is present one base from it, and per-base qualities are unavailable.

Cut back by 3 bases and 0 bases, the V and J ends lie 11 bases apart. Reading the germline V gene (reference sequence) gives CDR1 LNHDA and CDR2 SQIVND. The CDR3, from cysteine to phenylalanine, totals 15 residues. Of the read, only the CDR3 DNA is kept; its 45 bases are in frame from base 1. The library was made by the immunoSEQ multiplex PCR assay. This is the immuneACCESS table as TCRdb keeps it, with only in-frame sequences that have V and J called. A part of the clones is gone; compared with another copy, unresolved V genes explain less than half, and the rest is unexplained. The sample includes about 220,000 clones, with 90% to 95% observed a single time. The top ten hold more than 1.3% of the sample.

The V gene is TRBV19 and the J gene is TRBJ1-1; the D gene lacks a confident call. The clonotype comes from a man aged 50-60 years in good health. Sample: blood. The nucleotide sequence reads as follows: TGTGCCAGTAGTATGCCCTGGACGGTGAACACTGAAGCTTTCTTT. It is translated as CASSMPWTVNTEAFF.